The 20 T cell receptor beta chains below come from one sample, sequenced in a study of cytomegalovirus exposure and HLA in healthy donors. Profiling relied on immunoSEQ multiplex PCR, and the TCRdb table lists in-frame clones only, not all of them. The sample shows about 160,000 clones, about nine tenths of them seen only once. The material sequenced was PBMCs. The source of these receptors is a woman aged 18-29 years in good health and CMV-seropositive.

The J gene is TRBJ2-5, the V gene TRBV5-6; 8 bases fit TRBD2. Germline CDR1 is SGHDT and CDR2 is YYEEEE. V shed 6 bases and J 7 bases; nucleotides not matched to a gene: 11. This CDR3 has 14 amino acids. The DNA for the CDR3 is TGTGCCAGCATATCATCTAGCGGGTCCACGACCCAGTACTTC. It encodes CASISSSGSTTQYF.

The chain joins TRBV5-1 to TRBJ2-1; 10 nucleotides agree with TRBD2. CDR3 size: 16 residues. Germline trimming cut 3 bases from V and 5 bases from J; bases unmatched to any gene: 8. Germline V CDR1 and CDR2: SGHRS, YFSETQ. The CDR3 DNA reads TGCGCCAGCAGCTCCGCCCCAGCGGGAGGGAACAATGAGCAGTTCTTC. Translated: CASSSAPAGGNNEQFF.

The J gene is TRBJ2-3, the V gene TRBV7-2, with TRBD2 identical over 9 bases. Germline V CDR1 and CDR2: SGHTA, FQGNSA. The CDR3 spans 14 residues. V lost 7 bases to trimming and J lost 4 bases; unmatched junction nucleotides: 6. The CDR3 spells CASTAAGGADTQYF. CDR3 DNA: TGTGCCAGCACAGCAGCGGGAGGCGCAGATACGCAGTATTTT. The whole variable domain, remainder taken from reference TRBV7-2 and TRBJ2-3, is GAGVSQSPSNKVTEKGKDVELRCDPISGHTALYWYRQSLGQGLEFLIYFQGNSAPDKSGLPSDRFSAERTGGSVSTLTIQRTQQEDSAVYLCASTAAGGADTQYFGPGTRLTVL.

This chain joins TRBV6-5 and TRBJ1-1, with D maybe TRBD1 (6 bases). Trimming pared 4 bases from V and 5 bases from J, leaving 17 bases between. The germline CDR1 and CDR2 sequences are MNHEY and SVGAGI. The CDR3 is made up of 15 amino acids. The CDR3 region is CASSSGTPPETEAFF. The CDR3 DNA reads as TGTGCCAGCAGTTCCGGGACACCACCGGAGACTGAAGCTTTCTTT.

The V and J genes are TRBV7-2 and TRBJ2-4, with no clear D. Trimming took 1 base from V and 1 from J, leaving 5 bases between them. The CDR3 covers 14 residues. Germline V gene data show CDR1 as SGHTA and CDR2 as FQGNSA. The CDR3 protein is CASSLEEAKNIQYF. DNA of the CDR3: TGTGCCAGCAGCTTAGAGGAGGCCAAAAACATTCAGTACTTC.

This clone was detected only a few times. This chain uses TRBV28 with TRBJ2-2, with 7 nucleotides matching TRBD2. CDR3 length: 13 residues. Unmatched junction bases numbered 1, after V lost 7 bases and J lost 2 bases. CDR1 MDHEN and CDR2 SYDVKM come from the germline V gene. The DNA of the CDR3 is TGTGCCAGCACTAGCGGCAACACCGGGGAGCTGTTTTTT. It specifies CASTSGNTGELFF.

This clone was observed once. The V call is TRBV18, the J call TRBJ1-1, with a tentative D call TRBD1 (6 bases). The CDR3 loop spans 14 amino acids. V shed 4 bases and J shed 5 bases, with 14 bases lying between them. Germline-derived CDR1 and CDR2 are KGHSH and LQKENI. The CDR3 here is CASSRGQRETEAFF. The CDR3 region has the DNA TGTGCCAGCTCACGAGGACAGAGGGAGACTGAAGCTTTCTTT. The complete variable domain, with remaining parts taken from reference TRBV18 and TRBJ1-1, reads NAGVMQNPRHLVRRRGQEARLRCSPMKGHSHVYWYRQLPEEGLKFMVYLQKENIIDESGMPKERFSAEFPKEGPSILRIQQVVRGDSAAYFCASSRGQRETEAFFGQGTRLTVV.

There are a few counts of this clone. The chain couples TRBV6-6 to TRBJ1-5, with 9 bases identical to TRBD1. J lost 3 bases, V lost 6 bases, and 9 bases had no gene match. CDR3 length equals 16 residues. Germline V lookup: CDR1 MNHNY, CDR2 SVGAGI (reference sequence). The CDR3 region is CASSHSGTGPNQPQHF. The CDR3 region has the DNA TGTGCCAGCAGCCACAGCGGGACAGGGCCCAATCAGCCCCAGCATTTT.

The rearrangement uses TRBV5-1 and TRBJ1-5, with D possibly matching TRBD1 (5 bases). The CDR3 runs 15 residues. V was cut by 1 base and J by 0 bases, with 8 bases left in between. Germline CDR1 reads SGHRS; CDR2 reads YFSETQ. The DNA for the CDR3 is TGCGCCAGCAGCTTGATAGACAGTAGCAATCAGCCCCAGCATTTT. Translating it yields CASSLIDSSNQPQHF.

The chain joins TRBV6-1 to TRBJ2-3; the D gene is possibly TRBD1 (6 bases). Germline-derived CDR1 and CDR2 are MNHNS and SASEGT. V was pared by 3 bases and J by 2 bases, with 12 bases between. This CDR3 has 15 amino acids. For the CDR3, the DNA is TGTGCCAGCAGTGACTACGGACAGAACACAGATACGCAGTATTTT. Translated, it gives CASSDYGQNTDTQYF.

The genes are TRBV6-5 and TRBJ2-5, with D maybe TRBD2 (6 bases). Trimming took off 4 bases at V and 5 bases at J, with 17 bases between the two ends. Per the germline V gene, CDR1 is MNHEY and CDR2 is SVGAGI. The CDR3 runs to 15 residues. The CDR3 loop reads CASSSSEEGGETQYF. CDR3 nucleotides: TGTGCCAGCAGTTCCTCAGAGGAGGGTGGCGAGACCCAGTACTTC.

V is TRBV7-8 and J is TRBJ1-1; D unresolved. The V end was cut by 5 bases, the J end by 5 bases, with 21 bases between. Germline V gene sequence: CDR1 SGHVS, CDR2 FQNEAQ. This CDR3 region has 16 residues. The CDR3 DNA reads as TGTGCCAGCAGCGCGCGGGTGAGACGGCTTGGGACTGAAGCTTTCTTT. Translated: CASSARVRRLGTEAFF.

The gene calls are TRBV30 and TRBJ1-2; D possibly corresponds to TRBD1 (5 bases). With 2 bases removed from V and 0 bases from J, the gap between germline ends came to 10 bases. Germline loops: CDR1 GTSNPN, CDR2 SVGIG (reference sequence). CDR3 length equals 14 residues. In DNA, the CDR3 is TGTGCCTGGAGTCAAGGGGTTTCTAACTATGGCTACACCTTC. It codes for CAWSQGVSNYGYTF.

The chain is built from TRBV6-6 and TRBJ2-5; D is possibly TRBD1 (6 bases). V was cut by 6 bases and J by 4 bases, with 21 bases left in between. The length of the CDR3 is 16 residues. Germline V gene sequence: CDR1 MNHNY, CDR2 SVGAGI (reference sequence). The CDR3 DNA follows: TGTGCCAGCAGCTCCATGGACAGAGGACTCTTAGAGACCCAGTACTTC. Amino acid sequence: CASSSMDRGLLETQYF.

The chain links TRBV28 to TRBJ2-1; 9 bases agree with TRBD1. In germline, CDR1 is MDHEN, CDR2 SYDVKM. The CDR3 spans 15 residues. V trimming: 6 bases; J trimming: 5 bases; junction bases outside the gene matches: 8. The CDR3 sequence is CASRLRDRENNEQFF. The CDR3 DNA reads TGTGCCAGCAGGCTCCGGGACAGGGAGAACAATGAGCAGTTCTTC.

In DNA form, the CDR3 reads TGTGCCAGCAGTAACAGGGGGCTGGAGACCCAGTACTTC. It specifies CASSNRGLETQYF. The gene calls are TRBV6-1 and TRBJ2-5; 9 bases map to TRBD1. The CDR3 spans 13 residues. The J segment lost 5 bases and the V segment lost 5 bases, leaving 3 bases of the junction unmatched. Germline lookup yields CDR1 MNHNS and CDR2 SASEGT.

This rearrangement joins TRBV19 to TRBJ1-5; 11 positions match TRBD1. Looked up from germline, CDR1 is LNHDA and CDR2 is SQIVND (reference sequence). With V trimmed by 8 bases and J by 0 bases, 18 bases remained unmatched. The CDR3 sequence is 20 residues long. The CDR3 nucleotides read TGTGCCAGTTCTTATCGGCAGGGACAGGGGGATTTGACTAGCAATCAGCCCCAGCATTTT. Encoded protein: CASSYRQGQGDLTSNQPQHF.

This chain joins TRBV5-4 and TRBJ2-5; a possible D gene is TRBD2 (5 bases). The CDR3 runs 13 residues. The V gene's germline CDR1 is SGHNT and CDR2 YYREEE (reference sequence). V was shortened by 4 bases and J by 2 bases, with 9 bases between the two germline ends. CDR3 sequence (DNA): TGTGCCAGCAGCCAGGACTCACAAGAGACCCAGTACTTC. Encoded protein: CASSQDSQETQYF.

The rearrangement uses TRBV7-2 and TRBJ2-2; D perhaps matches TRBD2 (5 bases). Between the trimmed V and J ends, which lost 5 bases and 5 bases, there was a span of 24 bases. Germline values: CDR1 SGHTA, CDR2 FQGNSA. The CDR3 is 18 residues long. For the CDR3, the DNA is TGTGCCAGCAGCCCCCTTATCGTAGCGTCGGGTGGGACCGGGGAGCTGTTTTTT. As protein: CASSPLIVASGGTGELFF.

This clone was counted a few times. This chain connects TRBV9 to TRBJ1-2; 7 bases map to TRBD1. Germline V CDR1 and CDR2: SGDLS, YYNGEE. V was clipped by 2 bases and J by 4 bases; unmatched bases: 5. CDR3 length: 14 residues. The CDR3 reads CASSVDRDSYGYTF. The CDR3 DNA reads TGTGCCAGCAGCGTCGACCGGGACAGCTATGGCTACACCTTC.